Listed below are T cell receptor beta chains from one sample, sequenced in a study of Graves' ophthalmopathy and Graves' hyperthyroidism. TCRdb used MiXCR to reprocess the multiplex PCR reads, holding one entry per CDR3 protein. The sample includes 500,000 to 800,000 distinct CDR3 sequences, about two fifths of them seen just once. Material for sequencing was peripheral blood. The receptors here all came from an adult man with Graves' ophthalmopathy. CDR3s leave out the opening cysteine and the closing phenylalanine or tryptophan. The D gene is left open where the match is weak.

D gene	V gene	CDR3 protein
TRBD1	TRBV6-2/TRBV6-3	ASSTPDRAGYGYT
TRBD1	TRBV10-3	AISFGQGGGYT
NA	TRBV5-6	ASSRGVLTFNEKLF
TRBD2	TRBV20-1	SARGATGTSGYNEQY
TRBD1	TRBV2	AVTSRRRGYRNTIY
NA	TRBV19	ASSTTGAWNEKLF
TRBD1	TRBV20-1	SASPTGGTEEQY
NA	TRBV10-2	ASSESMPGTYEQY
TRBD2	TRBV20-1	SARSVGGQETQY
NA	TRBV10-3	AIGAVTDTQY
NA	TRBV12-3/TRBV12-4	ASSSDTRNSPLH
NA	TRBV7-2	ASSSASRSYGYT
TRBD2	TRBV2	ASSLLAGGSPKQY
NA	TRBV9	ASSVGADSNQPQH
TRBD2	TRBV10-3	AISGTAGGPVGLETQY
NA	TRBV6-1	ASSDFNYGYT
NA	TRBV7-9	AWSVPPGELF
TRBD1	TRBV9	ASSARTGLNEKLF
NA	TRBV5-1	ASSLGLGDEQY
NA	TRBV6-1	ASSPRPTAGHT
TRBD2	TRBV5-5	ASSLAGTNFYEQY
TRBD1	TRBV19	ASGMRDRGLTEAF
TRBD1	TRBV9	ASGTGDWAT
TRBD1	TRBV2	ASSDPGQVATYEQY
NA	TRBV20-1	SASRAGRETQY
NA	TRBV25-1	ASSAIGATEAF
TRBD1	TRBV25-1	ASSGHRGPGNTEAF
NA	TRBV10-2	ASSDSPEADTQY
TRBD1	TRBV19	ASATGDSGYT
NA	TRBV25-1	ARDPQGPGELF
TRBD1	TRBV20-1	SVMGQTYGYT
NA	TRBV6-5	ASREGTGGGYT
NA	TRBV6-4	ASSPGDGSPLH
NA	TRBV5-1	ASSLDQGETQH
NA	TRBV7-9	ASSPQRDAIATNEKLF
NA	TRBV20-1	SARTSNYGYT